These T cell receptor beta chains were read from a single sample in a study of T cell responses to AZD1222 COVID-19 vaccine. Sequencing used immunoSEQ multiplex PCR; TCRdb keeps in-frame clones, though not all of them. This sample has around 80,000 clones, with around 86% found just once. Source: peripheral blood, taken on day 0 of AZD1222 vaccination. The receptors were gathered from an adult in good health. CDR3s include the opening cysteine and the closing phenylalanine or tryptophan. A D gene is named only where the DNA matches it firmly.

d_call | j_call | v_call | cdr3_nt | cdr3_aa
. | TRBJ1-2 | TRBV6-1 | TGTGCCAGCAGTGAATTTGATCCCTATGGCTACACCTTC | CASSEFDPYGYTF
. | TRBJ1-4 | TRBV7-8 | TGTGCCAGCAGCTTAAGACAGCGTAAAGAAAAACTGTTTTTT | CASSLRQRKEKLFF
. | TRBJ1-6 | TRBV4-1 | TGCGCCAGCAGCCAAGATGGACAGAATTCACCCCTCCACTTT | CASSQDGQNSPLHF
TRBD2 | TRBJ2-1 | TRBV10-3 | TGTGCCATCAGTGGGATCCTAGGGACTAGCGGGGGGGCCATCCTGGATGAGCAGTTCTTC | CAISGILGTSGGAILDEQFF
TRBD1 | TRBJ2-5 | TRBV24-1 | TGTGCCACCGGGGCAGGGACAGGGAGTCTACTATCGGAGACCCAGTACTTC | CATGAGTGSLLSETQYF
. | TRBJ1-1 | TRBV3-1/TRBV3-2 | TGTGCCAGCAGCCACACGAAGAGCACCGAAGCTTTCTTT | CASSHTKSTEAFF
. | TRBJ1-4 | TRBV27 | TGTGCCAGCAGTTTGTATGGGGGCGAGGGTGAAAAACTGTTTTTT | CASSLYGGEGEKLFF
TRBD1 | TRBJ1-5 | TRBV28 | TGTGCCAGCAGCCCAGCCAGGGGGGTCAATCAGCCCCAGCATTTT | CASSPARGVNQPQHF
. | TRBJ2-1 | TRBV20-1 | TGCAGTGCTAGTCGATGGGAATCCTACAATGAGCAGTTCTTC | CSASRWESYNEQFF
. | TRBJ1-1 | TRBV3-1/TRBV3-2 | TGTGCCAGCAGCCCCCCCGCCCTGAACACTGAAGCTTTCTTT | CASSPPALNTEAFF
. | TRBJ1-3 | TRBV7-9 | TGTGCCAGCAGCTTAGCCTCTGGAAACACCATATATTTT | CASSLASGNTIYF
. | TRBJ1-6 | TRBV9 | TGTGCCAGCAGCGGGGTAGGGTATTCACCCCTCCACTTT | CASSGVGYSPLHF
TRBD1 | TRBJ1-2 | TRBV6-6 | TGTGCCAGCAGCCGGGGACAGGGGATCGAAGGCTACACCTTC | CASSRGQGIEGYTF
. | TRBJ1-1 | TRBV18 | TGTGCCAGCTCACCACCCCGACAGTACACTGAAGCTTTCTTT | CASSPPRQYTEAFF